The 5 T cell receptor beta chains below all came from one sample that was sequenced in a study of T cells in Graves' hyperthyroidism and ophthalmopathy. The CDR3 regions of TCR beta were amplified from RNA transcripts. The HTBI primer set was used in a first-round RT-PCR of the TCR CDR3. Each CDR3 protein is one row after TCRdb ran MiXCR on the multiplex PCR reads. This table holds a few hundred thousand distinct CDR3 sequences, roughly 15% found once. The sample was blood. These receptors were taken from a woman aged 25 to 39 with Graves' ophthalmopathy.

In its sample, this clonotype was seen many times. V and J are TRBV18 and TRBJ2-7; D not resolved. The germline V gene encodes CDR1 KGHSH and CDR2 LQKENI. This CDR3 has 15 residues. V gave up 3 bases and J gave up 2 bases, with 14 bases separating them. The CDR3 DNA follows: TGTGCCAGCTCACCTCGAGCAGGATCCACCTACGAGCAGTACTTC. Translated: CASSPRAGSTYEQYF.

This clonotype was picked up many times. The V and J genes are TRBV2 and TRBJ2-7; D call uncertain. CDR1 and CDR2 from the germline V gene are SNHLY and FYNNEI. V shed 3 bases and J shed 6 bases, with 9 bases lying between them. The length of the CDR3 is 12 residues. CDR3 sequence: CASSDIDGEQYF. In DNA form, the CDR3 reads TGTGCCAGCAGTGACATTGATGGCGAGCAGTACTTC.

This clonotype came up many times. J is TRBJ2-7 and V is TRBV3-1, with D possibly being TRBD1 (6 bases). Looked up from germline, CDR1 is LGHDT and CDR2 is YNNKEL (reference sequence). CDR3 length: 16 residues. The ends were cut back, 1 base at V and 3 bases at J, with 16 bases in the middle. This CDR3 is CASSQVMGHIIYEQYF. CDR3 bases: TGTGCCAGCAGCCAAGTGATGGGACACATCATCTACGAGCAGTACTTC.

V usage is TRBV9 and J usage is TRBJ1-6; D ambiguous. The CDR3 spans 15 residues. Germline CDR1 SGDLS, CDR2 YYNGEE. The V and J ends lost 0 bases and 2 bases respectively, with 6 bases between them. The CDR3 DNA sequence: TGTGCCAGCAGCGTAGCCGGTACCTATAATTCACCCCTCCACTTT. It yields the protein CASSVAGTYNSPLHF.

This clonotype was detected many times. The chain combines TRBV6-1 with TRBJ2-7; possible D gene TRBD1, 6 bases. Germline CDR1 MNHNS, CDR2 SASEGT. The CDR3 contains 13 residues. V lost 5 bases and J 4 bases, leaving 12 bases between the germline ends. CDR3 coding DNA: TGTGCCAGCAGTCCCACAGGGTGGTACGAGCAGTACTTC. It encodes CASSPTGWYEQYF.